Here is one T cell receptor beta chain with its context. Its antigen is not known. TCRdb reprocessed the PCR reads via MiXCR. This table has about 70,000 clones, around 19% appearing once. Every patient was untreated before thyroid surgery. Trimming removed 0 bases from V and 7 bases from J, with 21 bases in between. Germline loops: CDR1 GTSNPN, CDR2 SVGIG (reference sequence). The CDR3 has 16 residues. The data stem from a study of metastatic and nonmetastatic thyroid tumors. Study-wide background: Malignant and benign thyroid patients had repertoires compared in peripheral blood and tumor or nodule tissue.

General observations from the study: A significant increase in TCR beta diversity was reportedly seen in malignant thyroid tumors relative to benign nodules, in blood and tumor.

Source material: blood. This clonotype was obtained from a female donor with papillary thyroid cancer or a benign thyroid nodule (not recorded which). Some clones in this sample may be carry-over from other donors' samples. V and J are TRBV30 and TRBJ1-2, with D possibly being TRBD1 (5 bases). CDR3 sequence reads: CAWSVGARVQIGGYTF. The DNA for the CDR3 is TGTGCCTGGAGTGTAGGGGCAAGGGTGCAAATTGGTGGCTACACCTTC.